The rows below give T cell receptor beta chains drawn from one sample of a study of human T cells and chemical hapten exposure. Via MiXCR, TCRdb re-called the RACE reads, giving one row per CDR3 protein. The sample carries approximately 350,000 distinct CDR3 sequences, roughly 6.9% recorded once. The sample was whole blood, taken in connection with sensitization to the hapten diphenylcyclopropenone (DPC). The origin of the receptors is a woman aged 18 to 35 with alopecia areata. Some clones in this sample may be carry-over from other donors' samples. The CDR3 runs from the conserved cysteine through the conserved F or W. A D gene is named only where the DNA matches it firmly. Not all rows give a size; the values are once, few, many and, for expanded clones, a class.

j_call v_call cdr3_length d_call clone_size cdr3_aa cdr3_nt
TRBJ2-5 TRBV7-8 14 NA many CASSWGAGQETQYF TGTGCCAGCAGCTGGGGAGCGGGTCAGGAGACCCAGTACTTC
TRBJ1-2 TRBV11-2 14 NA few CASSLASSNYGYTF TGTGCCAGCAGCTTAGCCAGTTCTAACTATGGCTACACCTTC
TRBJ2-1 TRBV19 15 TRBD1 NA CASSTRLGQYNEQFF TGTGCCAGTAGCACACGTTTGGGACAGTACAATGAGCAGTTCTTC
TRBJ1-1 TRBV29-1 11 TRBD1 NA CSAFLTGQAFF TGCAGCGCCTTCCTGACAGGGCAAGCTTTCTTT
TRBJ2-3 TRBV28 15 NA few CASSLVTASTDTQYF TGTGCCAGCAGTTTGGTGACAGCCAGCACAGATACGCAGTATTTT
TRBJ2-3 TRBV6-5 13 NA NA CASSWRREDTQYF TGTGCCAGCAGTTGGAGGAGAGAAGATACGCAGTATTTT
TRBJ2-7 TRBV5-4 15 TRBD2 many CASSQTSGTSYEQYF TGTGCCAGCAGCCAAACCTCCGGGACTAGCTACGAGCAGTACTTC
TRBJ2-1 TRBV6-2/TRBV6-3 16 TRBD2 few CASSYRLAGGPNEQFF TGTGCCAGCAGTTACAGGCTAGCGGGGGGGCCTAATGAGCAGTTCTTC
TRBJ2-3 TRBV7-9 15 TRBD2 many CASSLVSGGTDTQYF TGTGCCAGCAGCTTAGTTAGCGGGGGGACAGATACGCAGTATTTT
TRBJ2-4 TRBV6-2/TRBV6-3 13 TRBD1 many CASSTGQLGIQYF TGTGCCAGCAGTACGGGACAGTTGGGCATTCAGTACTTC
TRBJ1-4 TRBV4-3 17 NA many CASSQDLGNRWGQKLFF TGCGCCAGCAGCCAAGATTTGGGGAACAGGTGGGGCCAAAAACTGTTTTTT
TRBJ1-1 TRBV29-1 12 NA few CSVLGGDTEAFF TGCAGCGTTCTAGGGGGAGACACTGAAGCTTTCTTT
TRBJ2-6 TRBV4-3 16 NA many CASSQDKWTGANVLTF TGCGCCAGCAGCCAAGATAAGTGGACTGGGGCCAACGTCCTGACTTTC